These T cell receptor beta chains were read from a single sample in a study of shared clonotypes between healthy human individuals. TCRdb keeps only in-frame clones here, not all; method: immunoSEQ multiplex PCR. This sample has around 1,100,000 clones; 60% to 85% occur once, and the top ten carry over 0.8%. The sample consisted of memory CD4+ T cells from PBMCs. These TCRs come from a young man in good health. Some clones in this sample may be carry-over from other donors' samples. Each CDR3 is given with its conserved first and last residue. A D gene is named only where the DNA matches it firmly. For some rows the clone size is stated as once, few or many, or as a class when expanded; others skip it.

DNA,CDR3,V,J,length,D,size
TGTGCCAGCAGTCCTTTGGGCTGGCCTGGCGAAAAACTGTTTTTT,CASSPLGWPGEKLFF,TRBV6-5,TRBJ1-4,15,.,.
TGCGCCAGCAGCCAAGATGTCAGGGCCTCTGGAAACACCATATATTTT,CASSQDVRASGNTIYF,TRBV4-1,TRBJ1-3,16,.,.
TGTGCCACCAGCAGAGATGGTGGGCTAGCGGGCAGGAGATACAATGAGCAGTTCTTC,CATSRDGGLAGRRYNEQFF,TRBV15,TRBJ2-1,19,TRBD2,.
TGCGCCAGCAGCCAACAGGGGTCTAATGAAAAACTGTTTTTT,CASSQQGSNEKLFF,TRBV5-1,TRBJ1-4,14,TRBD1,.
TGTGCCAGCGGGCGGGGAGCCTTTGGCTACACCTTC,CASGRGAFGYTF,TRBV28,TRBJ1-2,12,.,.
TGTGCCAGCAGCTTAGGTATGCGGGAGACGGTCACCGGGGAGCTGTTTTTT,CASSLGMRETVTGELFF,TRBV13,TRBJ2-2,17,TRBD2,.
TGTGCCAGCAGCCAACACGGTGCTTCGATGAAAAACTATGGCTACACCTTC,CASSQHGASMKNYGYTF,TRBV4-2,TRBJ1-2,17,.,few
TGTGCCAGCAGTTACTCGATCCAGACCTACGAGCAGTACTTC,CASSYSIQTYEQYF,TRBV6-5,TRBJ2-7,14,.,.
TGCGCCAGCAGCCAAGAACGAGCGGGACACACCGGGGAGCTGTTTTTT,CASSQERAGHTGELFF,TRBV4-3,TRBJ2-2,16,TRBD2,.
TGTGCCAGCAGTTCCCGACAGGGAAATGAAAAACTGTTTTTT,CASSSRQGNEKLFF,TRBV2,TRBJ1-4,14,TRBD1,.
TGTGCCAGCAGTGATGGACAGGGAAGGTCCACAGATACGCAGTATTTT,CASSDGQGRSTDTQYF,TRBV2,TRBJ2-3,16,TRBD1,.
TGCGCCAGCAGCATGGGACAGGGGTACAATGAGCAGTTCTTC,CASSMGQGYNEQFF,TRBV5-1,TRBJ2-1,14,TRBD1,.
TGTGCCAGCAGCTATCTCCGACAGACCTACGAGCAGTACTTC,CASSYLRQTYEQYF,TRBV7-8,TRBJ2-7,14,.,.
TGTGCCAGCAGCCCCCTGGGGCCGCCACAAGAGACCCAGTACTTC,CASSPLGPPQETQYF,TRBV7-8,TRBJ2-5,15,.,few
TGTGCCAGCAGCTTGTCGGACAGGGAGAATCAGCCCCAGCATTTT,CASSLSDRENQPQHF,TRBV7-9,TRBJ1-5,15,TRBD1,.
TGTGCCAGCAGCTTGCCCCAAAACTCCGGGCAGAACTATGGCTACACCTTC,CASSLPQNSGQNYGYTF,TRBV5-6,TRBJ1-2,17,.,.
TGTGCCAGCAGTGACAGGGGAGGGGCCAACGTCCTGACTTTC,CASSDRGGANVLTF,TRBV6-1,TRBJ2-6,14,.,.
TGTGCCAGCAGCCCCAGCCCGGGCGAGCAGTACTTC,CASSPSPGEQYF,TRBV7-9,TRBJ2-7,12,.,.
TGTGCCAGCAGCTTAGGAACTAGCAAGGGTTACGAGCAGTACTTC,CASSLGTSKGYEQYF,TRBV11-3,TRBJ2-7,15,.,.
TGTGCCAGCAGCCCCATTTGGGGAGGCTCCACAGATACGCAGTATTTT,CASSPIWGGSTDTQYF,TRBV7-9,TRBJ2-3,16,.,.
TGCGCCAGCAGCCAAGATGCGACAGGGACTAATCAGCCCCAGCATTTT,CASSQDATGTNQPQHF,TRBV4-1,TRBJ1-5,16,TRBD1,.
TGTGCCAGCAGTAACACAGGGGTGGAGCAGTACTTC,CASSNTGVEQYF,TRBV2,TRBJ2-7,12,TRBD1,.
TGTGCCAGCAGTTATACAGGGCTAGGGGCTTTCTTT,CASSYTGLGAFF,TRBV28,TRBJ1-1,12,.,once
TGTGCCAGCAGCAGGACTAGCGGGAGGGCCGTTCCAGATACGCAGTATTTT,CASSRTSGRAVPDTQYF,TRBV27,TRBJ2-3,17,TRBD2,.
TGCGCCAGCAGCTTAACTAGCGGCTACAATGAGCAGTTCTTC,CASSLTSGYNEQFF,TRBV5-1,TRBJ2-1,14,TRBD2,.
TGTGCCAGCAGTTTAGGGCTGCACACTGAAGCTTTCTTT,CASSLGLHTEAFF,TRBV27,TRBJ1-1,13,.,.
TGTGCCAGCAGAATAACCGGGGCAGATACGCAGTATTTT,CASRITGADTQYF,TRBV27,TRBJ2-3,13,.,once
TGTGCCAGCAGCGTAGAGGTAGGGTCGGGGACTAGCGGATTCACAGATACGCAGTATTTT,CASSVEVGSGTSGFTDTQYF,TRBV9,TRBJ2-3,20,TRBD2,.
TGCAGTGCTAGTTATCGAGGTACGCAGTATTTT,CSASYRGTQYF,TRBV20-1,TRBJ2-3,11,.,.
TGTGCCAGCAGCGTAACGACAGGAGTGCAAGAGACCCAGTACTTC,CASSVTTGVQETQYF,TRBV9,TRBJ2-5,15,.,.
TGTGCCAGCAGCCAACACAACAGAGCAGATACGCAGTATTTT,CASSQHNRADTQYF,TRBV9,TRBJ2-3,14,.,.
TGCACCAGCAAATTGTATCAGGGGACGTATAGCAATCAGCCCCAGCATTTT,CTSKLYQGTYSNQPQHF,TRBV1,TRBJ1-5,17,.,.
TGTGCCAGCAGCTTGTGGCTAGCAGAAGAGACCCAGTACTTC,CASSLWLAEETQYF,TRBV5-5,TRBJ2-5,14,.,.
TGTGCCAGCAGTGTAGGTCAGCCCCAGCATTTT,CASSVGQPQHF,TRBV28,TRBJ1-5,11,.,.
TGTGCCAGCAGCCCTCGACCCTTGGGACAGCACTATAATTCACCCCTCCACTTT,CASSPRPLGQHYNSPLHF,TRBV7-8,TRBJ1-6,18,TRBD1,.
TGTGCCAGCAGCAGGGAGTCTGGGGCCAACGTCCTGACTTTC,CASSRESGANVLTF,TRBV7-9,TRBJ2-6,14,.,many
TGTGCCTGGAGTGTGCAGAACTATGGCTACACCTTC,CAWSVQNYGYTF,TRBV30,TRBJ1-2,12,.,.
TGTGCCAGCAGTTTAGCAGGGGATCTTGGAGGCTACACCTTC,CASSLAGDLGGYTF,TRBV28,TRBJ1-2,14,.,.
TGTGCCAGCAGCGCCCACACAGATACGCAGTATTTT,CASSAHTDTQYF,TRBV9,TRBJ2-3,12,.,.
TGTGCCAGCAGCGCAATCATGAACACTGAAGCTTTCTTT,CASSAIMNTEAFF,TRBV5-6,TRBJ1-1,13,.,.
TGTGCCAGCAGTTTATGGGCGGGGTTTGGCGGACAAAAAGCTTTCTTT,CASSLWAGFGGQKAFF,TRBV28,TRBJ1-1,16,.,few
TGTGCCTGGGCGGGACACTGGGTCTATGGCTACACCTTC,CAWAGHWVYGYTF,TRBV30,TRBJ1-2,13,.,.
TGTGCCAGCAGCTTAGGGCCCCCAGGGGGTGATGGCTACACCTTC,CASSLGPPGGDGYTF,TRBV7-2,TRBJ1-2,15,TRBD1,.
TGTGCCAGCAGCTCCCTCGCGGGGCGGATGGATTTT,CASSSLAGRMDF,TRBV7-3,TRBJ2-3,12,.,.
TGCGCCAGCAGCCCCCCCGGCAGCTCCTACAATGAGCAGTTCTTC,CASSPPGSSYNEQFF,TRBV5-1,TRBJ2-1,15,.,.